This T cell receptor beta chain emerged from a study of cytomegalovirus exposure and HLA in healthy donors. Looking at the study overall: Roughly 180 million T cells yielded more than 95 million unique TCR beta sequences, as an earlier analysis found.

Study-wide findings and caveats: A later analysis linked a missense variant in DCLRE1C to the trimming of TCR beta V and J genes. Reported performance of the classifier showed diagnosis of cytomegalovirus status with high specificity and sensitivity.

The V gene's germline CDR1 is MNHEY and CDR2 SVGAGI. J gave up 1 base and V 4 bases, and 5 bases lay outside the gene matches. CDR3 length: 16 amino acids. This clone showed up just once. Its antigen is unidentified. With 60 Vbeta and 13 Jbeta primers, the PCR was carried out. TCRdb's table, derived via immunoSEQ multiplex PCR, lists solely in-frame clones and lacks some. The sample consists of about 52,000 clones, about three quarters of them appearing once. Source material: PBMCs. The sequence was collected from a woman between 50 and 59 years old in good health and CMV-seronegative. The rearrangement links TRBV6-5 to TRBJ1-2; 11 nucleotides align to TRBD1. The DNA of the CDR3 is TGTGCCAGCAGTTTATATGGGACAGGGGGTAACTATGGCTACACCTTC. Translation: CASSLYGTGGNYGYTF.